The clone carrying this T cell receptor (beta chain) was counted once. Its specificity is unknown. This entry belongs to a study of T cell clonotyping in hematopoietic cell transplantation. Study outcomes and limitations: After transplant, recipient diversity fell while pathologically expanded clonotypes grew through day 180. CD4 and CD8 repertoire contributions could not be separated without sorting.

This CDR3 comprises 19 residues. V was pared by 4 bases and J by 2 bases, with 12 bases of the junction left unmatched. Germline CDR1 MNHEY, CDR2 SMNVEV (reference sequence). TCRdb's copy holds only in-frame clones and misses some; the assay was immunoSEQ multiplex PCR. The table has 9,000 to 13,000 clones, roughly 89% seen once. This TCR came from a female patient aged 60 to 70 who had an allogeneic stem cell transplant from an unrelated donor, so the T cells may come from the graft donor. Some clones in this sample may be carry-over from other donors' samples. Here the sequenced sample was PBMCs, taken 100 days after allogeneic stem cell transplant. This rearrangement joins TRBV27 to TRBJ2-3; 13 nucleotides match TRBD2. The chain's CDR3 is CASSWMGLAGPRDTDTQYF. DNA of the CDR3: TGTGCCAGCAGTTGGATGGGACTAGCGGGGCCTAGGGACACAGATACGCAGTATTTT.